A single sample gave rise to the 22 T cell receptor beta chains below, sequenced in a study of cytomegalovirus exposure and HLA in healthy donors. The primer mix had 60 Vbeta and 13 Jbeta primers. Assay: immunoSEQ multiplex PCR; the TCRdb copy retains only in-frame clones and omits some. Among 160,000 or so clones listed, 70% to 80% were seen once. Specimen: PBMCs. These receptors originate from a young man in good health and CMV-seropositive.

The chain carries TRBV6-6 and TRBJ1-4; 10 nucleotides line up with TRBD1. Per germline, CDR1 MNHNY and CDR2 SVGAGI (reference sequence). The CDR3 has 15 amino acids. The V and J ends lost 7 bases and 3 bases, in that order; junction bases with no gene match: 5. This chain's CDR3 is CASTRQGAANEKLFF. CDR3 bases: TGTGCCAGCACCCGACAGGGGGCGGCTAATGAAAAACTGTTTTTT.

The CDR3 sequence is CASSLSRGGYNEQFF. The CDR3 bases are TGCGCCAGCAGCCTCTCTCGCGGGGGTTACAATGAGCAGTTCTTC. The rearrangement uses TRBV4-3 and TRBJ2-1, with TRBD2 identical over 7 bases. The germline CDR1 and CDR2 sequences are LGHNA and YSLEER. This CDR3 has 15 residues. After removal of 4 bases from V and 4 bases from J, the junction contained 7 bases not matched to a gene.

Regarding this clone: The conserved phenylalanine or tryptophan is not found at the CDR3 terminus, so this likely reflects a read error. The chain is built from TRBV27 and TRBJ1-6, with D tentatively TRBD1 (6 bases). The V end lost 2 bases, the J end lost 14 bases, and 13 bases lay between the germline ends. Per the germline V gene, CDR1 is MNHEY and CDR2 is SMNVEV (reference sequence). This CDR3 has 13 amino acids. This chain's CDR3 is CASSLGRGGALHL. DNA of the CDR3: TGTGCCAGCAGTTTAGGGAGGGGGGGGGCCCTCCACCTT.

The chain couples TRBV13 to TRBJ2-3; D gene unclear. With 4 bases removed from V and 7 bases from J, the gap between germline ends came to 9 bases. This CDR3 has 12 residues. Per germline, CDR1 PRHDT and CDR2 FYEKMQ (reference sequence). The CDR3 DNA follows: TGTGCCAGCAGCTCGTCTAGAAATACGCAGTATTTT. Encoded protein: CASSSSRNTQYF.

J is TRBJ2-1 and V is TRBV4-3, with 9 bases matching TRBD1. There are 16 residues in the CDR3. J gave up 4 bases and V 0 bases, and 4 bases lay outside the gene matches. Germline V CDR1 and CDR2: LGHNA, YSLEER. The CDR3 nucleotides are TGCGCCAGCAGCCAAGATCACGGACAGGGGTACAATGAGCAGTTCTTC. Its protein is CASSQDHGQGYNEQFF.

This clone was recorded once. CDR3 DNA: TGTGCCAGCAGCTTAGTGGTAGCGGGGGTTTACGAGCAGTACTTC. Its protein product is CASSLVVAGVYEQYF. This rearrangement joins TRBV7-8 to TRBJ2-5; 9 positions agree with TRBD2. The DNA end lines up better with TRBJ2-7; the J call may be wrong. Germline lookup yields CDR1 SGHVS and CDR2 FQNEAQ. The CDR3 spans 15 residues.

The genes are TRBV12-5 and TRBJ2-1, with 9 bases identical to TRBD1. With 6 bases clipped from V and 10 bases from J, the junction kept 19 bases outside the gene matches. Germline assignment: CDR1 LGHNT and CDR2 FRNRAP. The CDR3 covers 17 residues. The CDR3 is CASGPGQGRGFFEEQFF. In DNA form, the CDR3 reads TGTGCTAGTGGGCCCGGACAGGGGCGGGGATTTTTCGAGGAGCAGTTCTTC.

This chain links TRBV7-2 with TRBJ2-2, with D unresolved. The CDR3 runs 12 residues. V dropped 3 bases and J dropped 6 bases, with 5 bases sitting between them. CDR1 SGHTA and CDR2 FQGNSA come from the germline V gene. The CDR3 sequence is CASSFRAGELFF. CDR3 coding DNA: TGTGCCAGCAGCTTTAGAGCCGGGGAGCTGTTTTTT.

The J gene is TRBJ1-2, the V gene TRBV6-1, with TRBD1 identical over 9 bases. J lost 0 bases, V lost 8 bases, and 7 bases had no gene match. Germline V CDR1 and CDR2: MNHNS, SASEGT. The CDR3 has 15 residues. The CDR3 reads CASGRTGVSNYGYTF. The CDR3 DNA follows: TGTGCCAGCGGCAGGACAGGGGTCTCTAACTATGGCTACACCTTC.

This sequence joins TRBV6-1 and TRBJ1-5; the match to TRBD1 covers 9 bases. Trimming removed 6 bases from V and 4 bases from J; junction bases left unmatched: 7. The CDR3 contains 15 residues. CDR1 is MNHNS, CDR2 SASEGT, per germline. The CDR3: CASRHRDRENQPQHF. The CDR3 DNA sequence: TGTGCCAGCAGACACCGGGACAGGGAAAATCAGCCCCAGCATTTT.

This clone was counted between two and nine times. The chain recombines TRBV5-1 with TRBJ2-1, with D perhaps TRBD2 (7 bases). This CDR3 is 16 amino acids long. Germline V gene data show CDR1 as SGHRS and CDR2 as YFSETQ. V was pared by 4 bases and J by 9 bases, with 23 bases between. The CDR3 spells CASSQLTSGGASEQFF. CDR3 nucleotide sequence: TGCGCCAGCAGCCAGCTCACTAGTGGGGGGGCCAGTGAGCAGTTCTTC. Full variable domain (remainder filled in from reference TRBV5-1 and TRBJ2-1): KAGVTQTPRYLIKTRGQQVTLSCSPISGHRSVSWYQQTPGQGLQFLFEYFSETQRNKGNFPGRFSGRQFSNSRSEMNVSTLELGDSALYLCASSQLTSGGASEQFFGPGTRLTVL.

The V gene is TRBV6-5, the J gene TRBJ1-5, with 9 bases aligning to TRBD1. The CDR3 extends over 13 amino acids. With V trimmed by 6 bases and J by 6 bases, 3 bases remained unmatched. Germline CDR1 MNHEY, CDR2 SVGAGI. As DNA, the CDR3 is TGTGCCAGCAGCCAGGGACAGGGTCAGCCCCAGCATTTT. Amino acid sequence: CASSQGQGQPQHF.

CDR3 sequence (DNA): TGTGCCAGCAGCTTAGCTCGGGAGACGGGCTACACCTTC. It specifies CASSLARETGYTF. The chain employs TRBV7-2 and TRBJ1-2; D is uncertain. V dropped 0 bases and J dropped 8 bases, with 10 bases sitting between them. The germline CDR1 and CDR2 sequences are SGHTA and FQGNSA. The CDR3 is made up of 13 amino acids.

The V gene is TRBV2, the J gene TRBJ1-4, with D perhaps TRBD1 (5 bases). The CDR3 extends over 14 amino acids. Trimming left V 4 bases short and J 7 bases short, with 13 bases between. Looked up from germline, CDR1 is SNHLY and CDR2 is FYNNEI. The CDR3 region is CASSGVRAGEKLFF. The CDR3 coding sequence is TGTGCCAGCAGTGGGGTCAGGGCAGGTGAAAAACTGTTTTTT.

V and J are TRBV5-4 and TRBJ2-3; D is perhaps TRBD1 (5 bases). This CDR3 is built from 12 residues. Germline V CDR1 and CDR2: SGHNT, YYREEE (reference sequence). The germline V and J ends were trimmed by 2 bases and 11 bases, with 12 bases remaining between them. The CDR3 DNA is TGTGCCAGCAGCTTTGACAGTTCTGGGCAGTATTTT. Translated: CASSFDSSGQYF. Full variable domain (missing parts from reference TRBV5-4 and TRBJ2-3): ETGVTQSPTHLIKTRGQQVTLRCSSQSGHNTVSWYQQALGQGPQFIFQYYREEENGRGNFPPRFSGLQFPNYSSELNVNALELDDSALYLCASSFDSSGQYFGPGTRLTVL.

This chain connects TRBV7-6 to TRBJ2-6; a weak D match, TRBD1 (5 bases). The germline V gene has CDR1 SGHVS and CDR2 FNYEAQ. The V end was cut by 0 bases, the J end by 2 bases, with 8 bases between. The CDR3 consists of 16 residues. The CDR3 here is CASSLAQGPGANVLTF. The CDR3 DNA follows: TGTGCCAGCAGCTTAGCGCAGGGCCCTGGGGCCAACGTCCTGACTTTC.

This chain uses TRBV19 with TRBJ1-1; TRBD1 agrees at 7 bases. This CDR3 is 17 amino acids long. The germline gives CDR1 LNHDA, CDR2 SQIVND (reference sequence). Trimming cost V 1 base and J 7 bases; bases outside gene matches: 15. CDR3 coding DNA: TGTGCCAGTAGTATAGTTACCTGGGACAGCGTACTCCTTGAAGCTTTCTTT. The encoded protein is CASSIVTWDSVLLEAFF.

The chain joins TRBV9 to TRBJ1-1; 7 bases agree with TRBD1. V lost 3 bases, J lost 3 bases, and 5 bases stayed unmatched. The CDR3 is made up of 14 amino acids. The germline gives CDR1 SGDLS, CDR2 YYNGEE. CDR3 coding DNA: TGTGCCAGCAGCGCGGAGGGGGCGTACACTGAAGCTTTCTTT. Its protein product is CASSAEGAYTEAFF.

This chain joins TRBV6-1 and TRBJ1-2, with D possibly TRBD1 on 6 matching bases. V gave up 3 bases and J gave up 6 bases, with 17 bases separating them. The CDR3 totals 15 residues. Germline values: CDR1 MNHNS, CDR2 SASEGT. The CDR3 nucleotides read TGTGCCAGCAGTGATTGGGACACTCCCTTAGATGGCTACACCTTC. This codes for CASSDWDTPLDGYTF.

The V call is TRBV7-2, the J call TRBJ1-1, with 8 bases that match TRBD1. Germline V gives CDR1 SGHTA, CDR2 FQGNSA. The J segment lost 4 bases and the V segment lost 4 bases, leaving 8 bases of the junction unmatched. This CDR3 has 15 amino acids. The DNA of the CDR3 is TGTGCCAGCAGCTCGAATAACAGGGGGACCACTGAAGCTTTCTTT. This encodes CASSSNNRGTTEAFF.

V usage is TRBV28 and J usage is TRBJ2-3; TRBD2 might be the D (7 bases). Deletions cut 7 bases from V and 5 bases from J, with 22 bases between. The germline CDR1 and CDR2 sequences are MDHEN and SYDVKM. There are 16 residues in the CDR3. For the CDR3, the DNA is TGTGCCAGCACCCCACTAGTGGGGGGGCACAAAGATACGCAGTATTTT. It yields the protein CASTPLVGGHKDTQYF.

This chain uses TRBV6-6 with TRBJ1-5, with a tentative D call TRBD1 (5 bases). This CDR3 comprises 15 residues. V was shortened by 7 bases and J by 2 bases, with 15 bases between the two germline ends. Germline V CDR1 and CDR2: MNHNY, SVGAGI (reference sequence). CDR3: CASNPTGSGNQPQHF. In DNA, the CDR3 is TGTGCCAGCAATCCCACAGGTTCTGGCAATCAGCCCCAGCATTTT.